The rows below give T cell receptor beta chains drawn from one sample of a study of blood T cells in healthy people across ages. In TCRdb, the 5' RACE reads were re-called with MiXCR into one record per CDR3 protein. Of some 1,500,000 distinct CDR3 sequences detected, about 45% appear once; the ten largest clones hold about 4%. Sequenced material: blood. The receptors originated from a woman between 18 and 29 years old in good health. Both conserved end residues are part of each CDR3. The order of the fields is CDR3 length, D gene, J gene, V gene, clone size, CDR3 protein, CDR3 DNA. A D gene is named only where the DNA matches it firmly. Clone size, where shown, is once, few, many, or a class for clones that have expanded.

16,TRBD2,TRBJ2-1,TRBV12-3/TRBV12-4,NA,CASSPGLAGVSNEQFF,TGTGCCAGCAGTCCGGGACTAGCGGGAGTAAGTAATGAGCAGTTCTTC
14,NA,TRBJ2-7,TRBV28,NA,CASSFRGFTYEQYF,TGTGCCAGCAGTTTCCGCGGGTTCACCTACGAGCAGTACTTC
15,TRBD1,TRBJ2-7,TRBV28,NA,CASSLPTTGSYEQYF,TGTGCCAGCAGTTTACCGACGACAGGGTCCTACGAGCAGTACTTC
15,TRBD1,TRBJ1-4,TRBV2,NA,CASRSQGSGGEKLFF,TGTGCCAGCAGGTCACAGGGGAGCGGAGGTGAAAAACTGTTTTTT
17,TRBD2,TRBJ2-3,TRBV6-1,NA,CASSDPFASGGADTQYF,TGTGCCAGCAGTGACCCGTTCGCTAGCGGGGGAGCAGATACGCAGTATTTT
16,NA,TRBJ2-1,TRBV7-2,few,CASSFEGGRSYNEQFF,TGTGCCAGCAGCTTCGAAGGGGGACGGTCCTACAATGAGCAGTTCTTC
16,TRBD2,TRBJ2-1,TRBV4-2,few,CASSQESTSGSNEQFF,TGTGCCAGCAGCCAAGAAAGTACTAGCGGGAGTAATGAGCAGTTCTTC
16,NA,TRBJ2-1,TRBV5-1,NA,CASSLGPPGGYNEQFF,TGCGCCAGCAGCTTGGGACCTCCTGGGGGATACAATGAGCAGTTCTTC
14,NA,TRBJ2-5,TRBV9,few,CASSALTGQETQYF,TGTGCCAGCAGCGCTCTGACAGGACAAGAGACCCAGTACTTC
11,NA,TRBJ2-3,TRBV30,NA,CAWKLSYTQYF,TGTGCCTGGAAACTGTCATATACGCAGTATTTT
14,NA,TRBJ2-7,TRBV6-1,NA,CASSEVGYSYEQYF,TGTGCCAGCAGTGAAGTGGGGTACTCCTACGAGCAGTACTTC
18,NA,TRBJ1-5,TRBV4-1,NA,CASSQPGQLGRGSQPQHF,TGCGCCAGCAGCCAGCCCGGACAGCTAGGCAGGGGTTCTCAGCCCCAGCATTTT
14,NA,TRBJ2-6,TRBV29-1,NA,CSAAGRAGANVLTF,TGCAGCGCCGCGGGCAGGGCTGGGGCCAACGTCCTGACTTTC
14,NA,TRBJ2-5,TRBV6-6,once,CASSYGQTQETQYF,TGTGCCAGCAGTTACGGACAGACCCAAGAGACCCAGTACTTC
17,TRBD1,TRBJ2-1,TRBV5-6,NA,CASSLGDRGLSYNEQFF,TGTGCCAGCAGCTTGGGGGACAGGGGTTTGTCCTACAATGAGCAGTTCTTC
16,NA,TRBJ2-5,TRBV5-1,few,CASSHQFGPGTETQYF,TGCGCCAGCAGCCACCAATTCGGTCCAGGGACAGAGACCCAGTACTTC
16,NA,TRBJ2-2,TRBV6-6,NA,CASSTTAGRYTGELFF,TGTGCCAGCAGTACCACAGCCGGACGGTACACCGGGGAGCTGTTTTTT
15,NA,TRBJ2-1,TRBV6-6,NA,CASSTHGSSYNEQFF,TGTGCCAGCAGTACTCACGGTAGCTCCTACAATGAACAGTTCTTC
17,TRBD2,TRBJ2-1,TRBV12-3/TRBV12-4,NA,CASRQGTSGRLANEQFF,TGTGCCAGCAGGCAGGGGACTAGCGGGAGACTGGCCAATGAGCAGTTCTTC
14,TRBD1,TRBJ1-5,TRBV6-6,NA,CASSNQGGNQPQHF,TGTGCCAGCAGTAACCAGGGGGGCAATCAGCCCCAGCATTTT
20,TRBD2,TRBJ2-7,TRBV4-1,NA,CASSIQVASGGKLGSYEQYF,TGCGCCAGCAGCATACAGGTCGCTAGCGGGGGGAAACTGGGCTCCTACGAGCAGTACTTC
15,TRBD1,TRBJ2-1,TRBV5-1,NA,CASSLVQGDSYEQFF,TGCGCCAGCAGCTTGGTACAGGGGGACTCCTACGAGCAGTTCTTC